This T cell receptor (beta chain) was recovered during a study of early T cells in non-severe SARS-CoV-2 infection. This clonotype was recorded at least ten times. V was clipped by 0 bases and J by 0 bases, with 7 bases between them. The CDR3 spans 14 residues. CDR1 is SGDLS, CDR2 YYNGEE, per germline. TCRdb passed the 5' RACE reads through MiXCR, listing each CDR3 protein once. Of around 50,000 distinct CDR3 sequences listed, around 12% are singletons. The chain combines TRBV9 with TRBJ2-7, with D hard to call. Material: whole blood. The receptor was isolated from an adult who was a healthcare worker with PCR-confirmed SARS-CoV-2 infection or an uninfected control (not recorded which). The CDR3: CASSVGHSSYEQYF. DNA of the CDR3: TGTGCCAGCAGCGTAGGTCACAGCTCCTACGAGCAGTACTTC.